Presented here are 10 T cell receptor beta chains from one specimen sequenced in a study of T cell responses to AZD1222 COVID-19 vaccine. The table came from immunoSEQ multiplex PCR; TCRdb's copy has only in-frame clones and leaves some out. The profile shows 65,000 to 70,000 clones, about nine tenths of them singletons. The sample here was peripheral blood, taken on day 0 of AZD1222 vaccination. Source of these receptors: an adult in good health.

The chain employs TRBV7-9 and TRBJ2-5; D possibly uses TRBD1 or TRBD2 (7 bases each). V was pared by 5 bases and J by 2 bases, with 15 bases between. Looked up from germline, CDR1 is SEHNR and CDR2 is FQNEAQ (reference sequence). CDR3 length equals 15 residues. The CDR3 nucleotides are TGTGCCAGCAGCCGTACAGGGGAGGGACAAGAGACCCAGTACTTC. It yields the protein CASSRTGEGQETQYF.

CDR3 nucleotides: TGCGCCAGCAAACCGGGGCGGGGGATGAGCACAGATACGCAGTATTTT. It encodes CASKPGRGMSTDTQYF. The rearrangement joins TRBV5-1 to TRBJ2-3; TRBD2 matches 7 bases. After removal of 6 bases from V and 0 bases from J, the junction contained 10 bases not matched to a gene. Germline loops: CDR1 SGHRS, CDR2 YFSETQ. This CDR3 comprises 16 residues.

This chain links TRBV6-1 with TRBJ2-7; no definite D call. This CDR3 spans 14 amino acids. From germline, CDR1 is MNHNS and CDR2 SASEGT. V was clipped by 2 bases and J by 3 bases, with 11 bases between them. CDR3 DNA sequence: TGTGCCAGCAGTGAACTCCACCTGGTCTACGAGCAGTACTTC. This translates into CASSELHLVYEQYF.

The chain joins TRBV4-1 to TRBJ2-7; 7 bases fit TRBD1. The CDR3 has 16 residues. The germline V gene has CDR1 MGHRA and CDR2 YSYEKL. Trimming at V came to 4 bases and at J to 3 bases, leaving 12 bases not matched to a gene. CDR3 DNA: TGCGCCAGCAGCCCTCAAACCGGGACAGTTTACTACGAGCAGTACTTC. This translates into CASSPQTGTVYYEQYF.

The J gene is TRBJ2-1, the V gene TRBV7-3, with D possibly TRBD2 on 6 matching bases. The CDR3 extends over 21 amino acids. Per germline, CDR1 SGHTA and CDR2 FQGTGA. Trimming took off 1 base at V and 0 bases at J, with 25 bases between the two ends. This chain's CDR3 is CASSLMGGIDYSSSSYNEQFF. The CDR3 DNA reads TGTGCCAGCAGCTTAATGGGAGGAATCGATTATAGTAGTAGCTCCTACAATGAGCAGTTCTTC.

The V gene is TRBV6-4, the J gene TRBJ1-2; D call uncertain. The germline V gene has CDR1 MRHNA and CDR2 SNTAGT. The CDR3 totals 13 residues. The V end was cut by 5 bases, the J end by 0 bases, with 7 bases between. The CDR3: CASSQDANYGYTF. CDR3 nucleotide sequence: TGTGCCAGCAGTCAGGACGCTAACTATGGCTACACCTTC.

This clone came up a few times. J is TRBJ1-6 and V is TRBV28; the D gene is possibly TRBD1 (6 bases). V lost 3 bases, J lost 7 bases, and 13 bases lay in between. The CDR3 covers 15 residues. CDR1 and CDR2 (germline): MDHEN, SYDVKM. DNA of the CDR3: TGTGCCAGCAGTTTCGTGGGGGCGAGAAATTCACCCCTCCACTTT. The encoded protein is CASSFVGARNSPLHF.

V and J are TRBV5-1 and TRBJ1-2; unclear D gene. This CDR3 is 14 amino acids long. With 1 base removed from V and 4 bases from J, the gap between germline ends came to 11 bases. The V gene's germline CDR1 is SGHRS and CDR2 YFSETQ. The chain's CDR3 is CASSLSGEGYGYTF. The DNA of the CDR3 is TGCGCCAGCAGCTTGTCCGGGGAGGGCTATGGCTACACCTTC.

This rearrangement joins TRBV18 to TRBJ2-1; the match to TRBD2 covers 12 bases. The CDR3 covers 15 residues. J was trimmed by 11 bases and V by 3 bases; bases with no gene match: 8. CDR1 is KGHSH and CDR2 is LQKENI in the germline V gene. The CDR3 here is CASSPRTSGMDKQFF. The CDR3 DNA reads TGTGCCAGCTCACCTAGGACTAGCGGGATGGATAAGCAGTTCTTC.

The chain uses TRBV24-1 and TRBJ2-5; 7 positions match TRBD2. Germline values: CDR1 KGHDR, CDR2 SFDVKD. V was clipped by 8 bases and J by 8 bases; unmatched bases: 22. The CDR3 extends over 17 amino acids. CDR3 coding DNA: TGTGCCACCATTAAGAACAGCGGGAAGGCCTTGAAATATACCCAGTACTTC. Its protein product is CATIKNSGKALKYTQYF.